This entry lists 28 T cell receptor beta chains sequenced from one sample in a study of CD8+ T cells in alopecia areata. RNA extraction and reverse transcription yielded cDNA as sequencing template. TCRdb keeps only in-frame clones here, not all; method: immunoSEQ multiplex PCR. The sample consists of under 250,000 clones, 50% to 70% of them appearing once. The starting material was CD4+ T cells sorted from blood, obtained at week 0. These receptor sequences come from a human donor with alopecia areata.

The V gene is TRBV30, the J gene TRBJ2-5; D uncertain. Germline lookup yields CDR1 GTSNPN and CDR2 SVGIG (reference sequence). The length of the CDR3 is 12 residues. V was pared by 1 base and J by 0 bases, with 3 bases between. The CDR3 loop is CAWSANQETQYF. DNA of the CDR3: TGTGCCTGGAGTGCCAACCAAGAGACCCAGTACTTC.

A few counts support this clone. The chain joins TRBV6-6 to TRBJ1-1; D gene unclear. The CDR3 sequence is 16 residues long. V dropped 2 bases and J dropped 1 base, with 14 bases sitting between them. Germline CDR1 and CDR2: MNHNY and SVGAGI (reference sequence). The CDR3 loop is CASSYGLLAQNTEAFF. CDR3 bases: TGTGCCAGCAGTTACGGGTTACTAGCGCAGAACACTGAAGCTTTCTTT.

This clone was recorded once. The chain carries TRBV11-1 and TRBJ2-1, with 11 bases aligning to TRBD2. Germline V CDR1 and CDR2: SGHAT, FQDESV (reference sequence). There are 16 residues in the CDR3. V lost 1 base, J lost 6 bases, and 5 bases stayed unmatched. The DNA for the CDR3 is TGTGCCAGCAGCTTAGGTCTAGCGGGAGGACTCAATGAGCAGTTCTTC. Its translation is CASSLGLAGGLNEQFF.

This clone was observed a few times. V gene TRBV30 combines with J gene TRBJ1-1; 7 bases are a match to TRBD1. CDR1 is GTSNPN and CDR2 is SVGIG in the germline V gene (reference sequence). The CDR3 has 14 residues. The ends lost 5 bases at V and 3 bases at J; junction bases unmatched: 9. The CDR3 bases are TGTGCCTGGCAACGAGGGGGCGCGGACACTGAAGCTTTCTTT. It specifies CAWQRGGADTEAFF.

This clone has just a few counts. The CDR3 nucleotides read TGTGCCAGCAGTGAATCGGGGGGAAAGGAGACCCAGTACTTC. Translating it yields CASSESGGKETQYF. V usage is TRBV2 and J usage is TRBJ2-5; 7 nucleotides align to TRBD2. Germline lookup yields CDR1 SNHLY and CDR2 FYNNEI. This CDR3 comprises 14 residues. V was pared by 2 bases and J by 5 bases, with 5 bases of the junction left unmatched.

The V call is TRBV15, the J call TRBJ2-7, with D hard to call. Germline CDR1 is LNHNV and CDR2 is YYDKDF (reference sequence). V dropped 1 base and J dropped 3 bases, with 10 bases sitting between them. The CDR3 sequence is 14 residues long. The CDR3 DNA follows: TGTGCCACCAGCAGAGGTTCAGAATTCTACGAGCAGTACTTC. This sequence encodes CATSRGSEFYEQYF.

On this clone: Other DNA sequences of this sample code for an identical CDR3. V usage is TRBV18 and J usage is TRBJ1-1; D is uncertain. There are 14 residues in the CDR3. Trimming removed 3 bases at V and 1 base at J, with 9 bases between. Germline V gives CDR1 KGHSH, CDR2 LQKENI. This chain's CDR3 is CASSPGQPNTEAFF. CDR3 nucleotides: TGTGCCAGCTCACCTGGGCAGCCGAACACTGAAGCTTTCTTT.

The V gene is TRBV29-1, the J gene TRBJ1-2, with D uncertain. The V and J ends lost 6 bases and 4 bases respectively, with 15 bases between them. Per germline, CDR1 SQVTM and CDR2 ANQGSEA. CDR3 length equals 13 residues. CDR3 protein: CSVGDPKTYGYTF. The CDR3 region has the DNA TGCAGCGTGGGCGACCCGAAGACCTATGGCTACACCTTC.

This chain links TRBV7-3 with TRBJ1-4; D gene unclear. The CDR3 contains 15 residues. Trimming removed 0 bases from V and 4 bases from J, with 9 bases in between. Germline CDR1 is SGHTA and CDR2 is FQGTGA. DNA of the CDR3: TGTGCCAGCAGCTTAACGCCGGGATATAATGAAAAACTGTTTTTT. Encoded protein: CASSLTPGYNEKLFF.

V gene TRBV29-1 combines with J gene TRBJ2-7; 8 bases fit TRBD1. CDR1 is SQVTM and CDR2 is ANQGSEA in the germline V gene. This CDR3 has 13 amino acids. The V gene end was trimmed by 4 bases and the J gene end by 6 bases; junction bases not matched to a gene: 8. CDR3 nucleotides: TGCAGCGTTGCCAGGGGGCCAGAACGCGAGCAGTACTTC. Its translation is CSVARGPEREQYF.

The CDR3 sequence: CSVSTGSDYGYTF. The CDR3 region has the DNA TGCAGCGTCTCGACAGGGAGCGACTATGGCTACACCTTC. The gene calls are TRBV29-1 and TRBJ1-2; 7 bases map to TRBD1. Germline CDR1 SQVTM, CDR2 ANQGSEA. V shed 6 bases and J 3 bases; nucleotides not matched to a gene: 7. This CDR3 is built from 13 residues.

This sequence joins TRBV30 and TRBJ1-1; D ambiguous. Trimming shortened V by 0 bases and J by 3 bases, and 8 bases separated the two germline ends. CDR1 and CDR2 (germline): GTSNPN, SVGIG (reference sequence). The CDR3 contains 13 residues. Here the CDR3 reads CAWSVYWDTEAFF. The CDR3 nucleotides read TGTGCCTGGAGTGTATATTGGGACACTGAAGCTTTCTTT.

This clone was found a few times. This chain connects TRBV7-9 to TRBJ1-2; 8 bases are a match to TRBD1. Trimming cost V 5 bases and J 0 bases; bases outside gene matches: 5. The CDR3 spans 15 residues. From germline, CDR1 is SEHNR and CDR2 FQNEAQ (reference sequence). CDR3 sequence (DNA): TGTGCCAGCAGCACTCGGGACAGGACTAACTATGGCTACACCTTC. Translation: CASSTRDRTNYGYTF.

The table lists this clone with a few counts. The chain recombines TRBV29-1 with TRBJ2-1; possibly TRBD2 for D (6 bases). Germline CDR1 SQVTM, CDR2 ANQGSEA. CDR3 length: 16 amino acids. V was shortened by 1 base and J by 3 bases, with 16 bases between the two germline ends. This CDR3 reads CSVEGGGENNYNEQFF. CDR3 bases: TGCAGCGTTGAAGGTGGAGGGGAGAACAACTACAATGAGCAGTTCTTC.

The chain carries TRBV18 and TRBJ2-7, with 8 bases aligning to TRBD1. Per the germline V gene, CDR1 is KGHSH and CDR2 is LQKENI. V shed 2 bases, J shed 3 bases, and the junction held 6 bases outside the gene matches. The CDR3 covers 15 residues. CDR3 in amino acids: CASSPMGQVGYEQYF. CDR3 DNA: TGTGCCAGCTCACCAATGGGACAGGTCGGCTACGAGCAGTACTTC.

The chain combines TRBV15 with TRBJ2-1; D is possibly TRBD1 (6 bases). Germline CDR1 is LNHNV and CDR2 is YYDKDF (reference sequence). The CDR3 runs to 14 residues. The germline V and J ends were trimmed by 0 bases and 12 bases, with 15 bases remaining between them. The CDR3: CATSRDVRDTGQFF. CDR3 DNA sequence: TGTGCCACCAGCAGAGATGTTCGGGACACGGGGCAGTTCTTC.

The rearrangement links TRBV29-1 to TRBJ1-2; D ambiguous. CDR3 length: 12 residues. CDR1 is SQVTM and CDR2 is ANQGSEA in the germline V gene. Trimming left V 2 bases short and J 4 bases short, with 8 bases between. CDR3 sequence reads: CSVELSAYGYTF. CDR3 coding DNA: TGCAGCGTTGAACTTTCAGCCTATGGCTACACCTTC.

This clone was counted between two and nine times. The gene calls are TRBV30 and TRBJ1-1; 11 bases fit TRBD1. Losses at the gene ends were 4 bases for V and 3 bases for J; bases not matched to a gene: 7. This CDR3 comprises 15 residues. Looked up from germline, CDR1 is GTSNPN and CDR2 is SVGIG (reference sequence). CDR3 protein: CAWTGQGASDTEAFF. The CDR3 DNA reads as TGTGCCTGGACCGGACAGGGGGCGTCGGACACTGAAGCTTTCTTT. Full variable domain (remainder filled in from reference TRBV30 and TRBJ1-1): SQTIHQWPATLVQPVGSPLSLECTVEGTSNPNLYWYRQAAGRGLQLLFYSVGIGQISSEVPQNLSASRPQDRQFILSSKKLLLSDSGFYLCAWTGQGASDTEAFFGQGTRLTVV.

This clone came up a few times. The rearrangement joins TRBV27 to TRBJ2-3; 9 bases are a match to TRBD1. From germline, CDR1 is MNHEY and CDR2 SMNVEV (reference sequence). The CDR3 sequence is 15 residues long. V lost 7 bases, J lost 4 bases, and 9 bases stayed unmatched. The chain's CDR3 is CASTRGQGRADTQYF. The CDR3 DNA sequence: TGTGCCAGCACTAGAGGACAGGGGCGCGCAGATACGCAGTATTTT.

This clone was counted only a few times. The CDR3 sequence: CASSGSGALSGANVLTF. CDR3 in DNA: TGTGCCAGCAGCGGCTCAGGGGCCCTTTCTGGGGCCAACGTCCTGACTTTC. The V gene is TRBV9, the J gene TRBJ2-6; TRBD1 is a possible D gene (6 bases). This CDR3 is 17 amino acids long. Trimming shortened V by 3 bases and J by 1 base, and 14 bases separated the two germline ends. Germline CDR1 SGDLS, CDR2 YYNGEE.

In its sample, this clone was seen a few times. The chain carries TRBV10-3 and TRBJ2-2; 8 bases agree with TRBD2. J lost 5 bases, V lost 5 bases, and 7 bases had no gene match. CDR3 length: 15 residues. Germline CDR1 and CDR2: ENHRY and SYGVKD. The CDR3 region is CAISNTGTRTGELFF. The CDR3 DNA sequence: TGTGCCATCAGTAACACCGGGACTAGGACCGGGGAGCTGTTTTTT.

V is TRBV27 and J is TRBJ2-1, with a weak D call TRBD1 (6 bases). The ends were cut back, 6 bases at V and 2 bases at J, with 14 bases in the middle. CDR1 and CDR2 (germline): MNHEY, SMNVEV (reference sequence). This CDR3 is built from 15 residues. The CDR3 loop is CASRNRASTYNEQFF. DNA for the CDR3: TGTGCCAGCAGGAACAGGGCTAGTACCTACAATGAGCAGTTCTTC.

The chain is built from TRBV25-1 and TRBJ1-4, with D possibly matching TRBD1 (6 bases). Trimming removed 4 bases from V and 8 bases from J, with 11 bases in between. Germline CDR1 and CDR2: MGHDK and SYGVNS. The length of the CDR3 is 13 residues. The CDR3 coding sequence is TGTGCCAGCAGTGTTTCGGGGGGCGAAAAACTGTTTTTT. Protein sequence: CASSVSGGEKLFF.

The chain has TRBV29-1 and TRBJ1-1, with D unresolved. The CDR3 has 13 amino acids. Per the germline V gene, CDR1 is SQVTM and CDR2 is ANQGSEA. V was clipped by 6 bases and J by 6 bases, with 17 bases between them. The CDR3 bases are TGCAGCGTACCCGGAACTGCGAATTCTGAAGCTTTCTTT. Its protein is CSVPGTANSEAFF.

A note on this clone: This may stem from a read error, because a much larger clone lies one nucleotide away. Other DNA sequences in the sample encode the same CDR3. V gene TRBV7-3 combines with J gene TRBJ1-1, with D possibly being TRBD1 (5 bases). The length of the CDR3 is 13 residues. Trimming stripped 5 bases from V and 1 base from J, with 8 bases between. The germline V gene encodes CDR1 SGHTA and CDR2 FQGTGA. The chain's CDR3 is CASSLGQNTEAFF. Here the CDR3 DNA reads TGTGCCAGCAGCCTTGGACAGAACACTGAAGCTTTCTTT. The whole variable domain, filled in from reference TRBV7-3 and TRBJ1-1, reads GAGVSQTPSNKVTEKGKYVELRCDPISGHTALYWYRQSLGQGPEFLIYFQGTGAADDSGLPNDRFFAVRPEGSVSTLKIQRTERGDSAVYLCASSLGQNTEAFFGQGTRLTVV.

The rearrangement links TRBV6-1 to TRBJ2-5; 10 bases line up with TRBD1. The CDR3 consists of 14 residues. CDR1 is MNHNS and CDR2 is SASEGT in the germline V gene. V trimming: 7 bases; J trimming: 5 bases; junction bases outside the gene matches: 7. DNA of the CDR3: TGTGCCAGCACCAAGACAGGGGGCGGGGAGACCCAGTACTTC. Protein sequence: CASTKTGGGETQYF.

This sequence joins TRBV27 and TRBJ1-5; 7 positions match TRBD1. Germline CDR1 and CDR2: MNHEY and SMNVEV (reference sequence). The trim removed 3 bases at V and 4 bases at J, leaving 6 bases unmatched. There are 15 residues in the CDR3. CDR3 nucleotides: TGTGCCAGCAGTTTCACAGGGGCTTATAATCAGCCCCAGCATTTT. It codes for CASSFTGAYNQPQHF.

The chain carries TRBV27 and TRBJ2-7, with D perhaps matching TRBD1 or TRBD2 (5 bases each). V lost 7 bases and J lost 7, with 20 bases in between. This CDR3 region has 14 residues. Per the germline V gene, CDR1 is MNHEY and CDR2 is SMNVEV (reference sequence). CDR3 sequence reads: CASKFGALTGEQYF. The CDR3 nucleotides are TGTGCCAGCAAGTTTGGGGCTTTAACGGGGGAGCAGTACTTC.